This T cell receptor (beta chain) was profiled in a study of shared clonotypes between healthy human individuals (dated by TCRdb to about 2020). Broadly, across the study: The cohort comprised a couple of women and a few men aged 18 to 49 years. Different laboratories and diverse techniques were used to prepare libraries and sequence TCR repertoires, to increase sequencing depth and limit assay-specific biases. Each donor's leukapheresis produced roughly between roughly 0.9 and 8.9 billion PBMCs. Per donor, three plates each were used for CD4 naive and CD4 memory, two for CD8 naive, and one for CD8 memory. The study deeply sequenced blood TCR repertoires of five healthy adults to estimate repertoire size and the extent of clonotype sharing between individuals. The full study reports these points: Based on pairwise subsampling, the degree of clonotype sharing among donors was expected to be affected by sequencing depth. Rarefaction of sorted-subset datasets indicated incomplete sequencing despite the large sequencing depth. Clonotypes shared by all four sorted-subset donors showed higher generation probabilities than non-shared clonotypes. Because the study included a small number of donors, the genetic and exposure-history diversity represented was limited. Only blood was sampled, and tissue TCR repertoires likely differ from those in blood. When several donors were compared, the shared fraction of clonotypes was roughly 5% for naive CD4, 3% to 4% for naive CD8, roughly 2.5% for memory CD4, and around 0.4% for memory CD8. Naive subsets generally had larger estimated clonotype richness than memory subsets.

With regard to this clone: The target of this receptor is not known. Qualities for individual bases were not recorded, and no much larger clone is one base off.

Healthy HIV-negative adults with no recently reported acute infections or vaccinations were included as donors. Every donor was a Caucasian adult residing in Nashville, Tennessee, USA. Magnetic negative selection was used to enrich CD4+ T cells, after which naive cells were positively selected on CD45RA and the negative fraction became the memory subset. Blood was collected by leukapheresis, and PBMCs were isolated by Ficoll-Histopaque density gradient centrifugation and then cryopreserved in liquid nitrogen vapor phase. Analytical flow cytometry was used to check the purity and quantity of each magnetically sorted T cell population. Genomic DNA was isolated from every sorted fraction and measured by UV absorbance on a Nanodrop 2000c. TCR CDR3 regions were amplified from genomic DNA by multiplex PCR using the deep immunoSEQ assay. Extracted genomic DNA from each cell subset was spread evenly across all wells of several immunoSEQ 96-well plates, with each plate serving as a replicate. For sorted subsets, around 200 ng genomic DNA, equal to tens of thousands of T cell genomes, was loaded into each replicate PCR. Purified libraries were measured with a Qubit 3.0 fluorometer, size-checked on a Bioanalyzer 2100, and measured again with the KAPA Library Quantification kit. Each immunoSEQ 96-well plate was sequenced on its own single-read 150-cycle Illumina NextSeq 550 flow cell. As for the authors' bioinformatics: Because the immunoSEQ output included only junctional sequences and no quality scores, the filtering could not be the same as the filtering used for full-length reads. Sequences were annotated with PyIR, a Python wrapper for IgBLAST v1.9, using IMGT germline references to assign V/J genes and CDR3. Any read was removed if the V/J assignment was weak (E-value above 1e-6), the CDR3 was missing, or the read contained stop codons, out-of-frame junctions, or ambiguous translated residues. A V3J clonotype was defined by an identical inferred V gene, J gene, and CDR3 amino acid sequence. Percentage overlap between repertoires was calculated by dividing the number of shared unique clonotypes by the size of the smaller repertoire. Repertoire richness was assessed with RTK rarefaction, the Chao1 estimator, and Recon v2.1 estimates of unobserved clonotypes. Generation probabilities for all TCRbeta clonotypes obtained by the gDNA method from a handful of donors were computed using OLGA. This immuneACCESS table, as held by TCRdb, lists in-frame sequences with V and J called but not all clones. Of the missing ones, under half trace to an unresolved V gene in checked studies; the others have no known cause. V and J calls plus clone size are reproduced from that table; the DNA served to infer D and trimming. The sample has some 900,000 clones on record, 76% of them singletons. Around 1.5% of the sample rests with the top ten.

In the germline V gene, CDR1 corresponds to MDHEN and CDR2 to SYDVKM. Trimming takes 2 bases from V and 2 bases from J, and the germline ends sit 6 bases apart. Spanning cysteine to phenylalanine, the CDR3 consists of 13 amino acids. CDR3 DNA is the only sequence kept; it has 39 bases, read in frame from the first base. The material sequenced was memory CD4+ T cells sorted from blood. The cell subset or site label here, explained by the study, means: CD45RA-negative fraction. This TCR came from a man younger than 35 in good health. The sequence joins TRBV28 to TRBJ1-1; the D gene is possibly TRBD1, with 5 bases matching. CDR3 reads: CASSLGQNTEAFF. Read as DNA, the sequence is TGTGCCAGCAGTTTAGGACAAAACACTGAAGCTTTCTTT.